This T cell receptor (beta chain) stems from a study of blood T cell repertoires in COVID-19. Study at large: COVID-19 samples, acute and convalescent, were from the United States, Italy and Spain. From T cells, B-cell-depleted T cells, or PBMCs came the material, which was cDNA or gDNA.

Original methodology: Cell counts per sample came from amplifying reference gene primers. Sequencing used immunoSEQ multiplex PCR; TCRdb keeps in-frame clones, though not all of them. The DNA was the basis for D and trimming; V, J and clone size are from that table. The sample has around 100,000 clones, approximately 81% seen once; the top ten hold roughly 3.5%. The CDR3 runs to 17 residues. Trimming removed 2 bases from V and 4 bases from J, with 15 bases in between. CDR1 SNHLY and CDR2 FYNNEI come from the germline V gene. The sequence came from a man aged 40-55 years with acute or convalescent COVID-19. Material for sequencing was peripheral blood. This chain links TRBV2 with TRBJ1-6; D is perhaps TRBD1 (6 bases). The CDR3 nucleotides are TGTGCCAGCAGTGAATCGGCAGGGGAGACGTATAATTCACCCCTCCACTTT. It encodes CASSESAGETYNSPLHF.